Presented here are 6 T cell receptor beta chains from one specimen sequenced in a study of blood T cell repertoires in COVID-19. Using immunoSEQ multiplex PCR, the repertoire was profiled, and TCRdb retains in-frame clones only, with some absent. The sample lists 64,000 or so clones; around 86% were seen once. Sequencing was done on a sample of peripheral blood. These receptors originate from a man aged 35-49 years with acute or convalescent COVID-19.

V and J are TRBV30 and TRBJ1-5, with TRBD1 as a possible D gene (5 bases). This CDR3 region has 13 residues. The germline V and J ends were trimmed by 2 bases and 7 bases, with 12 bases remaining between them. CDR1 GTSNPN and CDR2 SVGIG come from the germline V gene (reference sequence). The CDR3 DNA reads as TGTGCCTGGAGTCCAGGGATTGGGCAGCCCCAGCATTTT. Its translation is CAWSPGIGQPQHF.

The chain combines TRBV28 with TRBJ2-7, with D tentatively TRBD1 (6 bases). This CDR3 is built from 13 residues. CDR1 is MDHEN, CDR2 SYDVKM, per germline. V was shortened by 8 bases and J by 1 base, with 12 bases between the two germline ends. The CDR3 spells CASLDSPSYEQYF. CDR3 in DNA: TGTGCCAGCTTGGACAGCCCATCCTACGAGCAGTACTTC.

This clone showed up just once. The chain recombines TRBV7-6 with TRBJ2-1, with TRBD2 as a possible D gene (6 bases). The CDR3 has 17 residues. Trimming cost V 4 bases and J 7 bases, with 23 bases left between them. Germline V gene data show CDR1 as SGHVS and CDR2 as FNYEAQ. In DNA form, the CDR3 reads TGTGCCAGCAGCTCAAGTATAGAGTCCCTTGGGGGGAATGAGCAGTTCTTC. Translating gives CASSSSIESLGGNEQFF.

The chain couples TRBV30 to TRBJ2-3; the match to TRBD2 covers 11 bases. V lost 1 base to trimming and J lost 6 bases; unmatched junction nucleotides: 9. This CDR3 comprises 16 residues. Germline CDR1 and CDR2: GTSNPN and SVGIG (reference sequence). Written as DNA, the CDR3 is TGTGCCTGGAGTGCCCTAATAGCGGGGGGGCACGATACGCAGTATTTT. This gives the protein CAWSALIAGGHDTQYF.

The CDR3 is CASSLKVEGGAGNTIYF. The CDR3 nucleotides read TGCGCCAGCAGCTTGAAAGTCGAGGGCGGCGCTGGAAACACCATATATTTT. The chain has TRBV5-1 and TRBJ1-3; unclear D gene. Trimming stripped 1 base from V and 2 bases from J, with 16 bases between. CDR1 SGHRS and CDR2 YFSETQ come from the germline V gene. The CDR3 runs to 17 residues. Supplemented by reference TRBV5-1 and TRBJ1-3, the full variable domain reads KAGVTQTPRYLIKTRGQQVTLSCSPISGHRSVSWYQQTPGQGLQFLFEYFSETQRNKGNFPGRFSGRQFSNSRSEMNVSTLELGDSALYLCASSLKVEGGAGNTIYFGEGSWLTVV.

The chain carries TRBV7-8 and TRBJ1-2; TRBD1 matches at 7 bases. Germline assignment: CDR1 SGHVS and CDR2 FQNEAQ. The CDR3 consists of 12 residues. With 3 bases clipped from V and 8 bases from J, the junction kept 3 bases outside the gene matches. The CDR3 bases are TGTGCCAGCAGCTTTACAGGGGAAGGCTACACCTTC. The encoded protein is CASSFTGEGYTF.